This TCR beta chain was recovered during a study of T cells after yellow fever vaccination. On the study more broadly: SMART-Seq v4 Ultra Low Input handled preparation of low-cell-number fractions.

Template switching with 5'RACE generated the TCR cDNA and added a universal primer site and UMIs. TCRdb used MiXCR to reprocess the 5' RACE reads, holding one entry per CDR3 protein. The sample comprises some 560,000 distinct CDR3 sequences, approximately 21% of which are singletons, and around 15% rests with the top ten. Remarks on this clonotype: Its antigen remains unknown.

Whole-study findings and limits: In FACS-sorted repertoires, abundant clonotypes from the bulk population could appear as contaminants. The CD4 compartment and the CD8 compartment contained a small share of clonotypes in common.

Germline values: CDR1 SGHTA, CDR2 FQGNSA. Trimming took off 3 bases at V and 2 bases at J, with 11 bases between the two ends. The CDR3 is made up of 14 amino acids. The receptor was derived from a man aged 30 to 45 who received the YFV17D yellow fever vaccine. The chain joins TRBV7-2 to TRBJ2-7; the D gene is possibly TRBD2 (6 bases). The sample consisted of PBMCs, taken 15 days after the yellow fever booster vaccination. In DNA, the CDR3 is TGTGCCAGCAGCTTGGCGGGATCCGCCTACGAGCAGTACTTC. This gives the protein CASSLAGSAYEQYF.